This TCR beta chain was recovered during a study of CD8 T cells in Susac syndrome. The RNA, roughly 0.5 to 1 ug, was put through reverse transcription using random hexamers. TCRdb re-derived calls from the immunoSEQ multiplex PCR reads in MiXCR, one entry per CDR3 protein. The sample includes 71,000 or so distinct CDR3 sequences, nearly 96% of them seen just once. This clonotype was seen only once. The receptor was derived from a human donor with multiple sclerosis. Sequencing was performed on CD4+ T cells from PBMCs.

CDR3 nucleotide sequence: TGTGCCAGCAGCTACAGGGGACTCCAAGAGACCCAGTACTTC. Residues: CASSYRGLQETQYF. The chain employs TRBV7-9 and TRBJ2-5; the D gene is possibly TRBD1 (7 bases). CDR1 is SEHNR and CDR2 is FQNEAQ in the germline V gene (reference sequence). The CDR3 contains 14 residues. V lost 4 bases and J 1 base, leaving 10 bases between the germline ends.